This is a list of T cell receptor beta chains from one sample in a study of radiotherapy plus CTLA-4 blockade in lung cancer. The data were produced by immunoSEQ multiplex PCR, yet TCRdb's version contains in-frame clones alone and is incomplete. The table includes tens of thousands of clones, approximately 85% detected once. Sequencing used peripheral blood, obtained from a patient treated with radiotherapy plus ipilimumab. The origin of the receptors is a human donor with non-small cell lung cancer whose response to radiotherapy plus ipilimumab could not be evaluated. CDR3s leave out the opening cysteine and the closing phenylalanine or tryptophan. Each record gives: J gene, D gene, V gene, CDR3 protein. The D gene is left open where the match is weak.

TRBJ2-7	TRBD1	TRBV30	AWSQTGVDEQY
TRBJ2-1	NA	TRBV7-9	ASSLDFGQGSYNEQF
TRBJ2-2	NA	TRBV28	ASSSTYINTGELF
TRBJ1-5	NA	TRBV15	ATSRDLATASNQPQH
TRBJ2-2	NA	TRBV7-2	ASSRQPQYSTGELF
TRBJ2-2	TRBD2	TRBV29-1	SVLSSGTGELF
TRBJ1-6	NA	TRBV6-1	ASSVLTARNNSPLH
TRBJ1-5	NA	TRBV11-2	ASSLRDKTQH
TRBJ2-3	TRBD2	TRBV28	ASSPPSRASGRIGSTDTQY
TRBJ2-7	NA	TRBV7-8	ASTDFYEQY
TRBJ2-1	TRBD2	TRBV19	ASSIYETSGRGGQF
TRBJ2-7	TRBD1	TRBV15	ATSRVGGSGQN
TRBJ2-3	NA	TRBV9	ASQGTSTDTQY
TRBJ2-2	TRBD2	TRBV7-2	ASSLTPLRLAGNTGELF
TRBJ1-2	TRBD1	TRBV19	ASSGGQGHYGYT
TRBJ2-1	NA	TRBV6-5	ASSLGLNLYNEQF
TRBJ1-1	NA	TRBV18	ASSLVSSDTEAF
TRBJ1-5	TRBD1	TRBV2	ASCGTGLNQPQH
TRBJ2-1	TRBD2	TRBV18	ASSPPTGRPYNEQF
TRBJ2-4	TRBD2	TRBV25-1	ASSDSGAKNIQY
TRBJ2-4	TRBD1	TRBV19	ASSTGYRGDRAKNIQY
TRBJ1-4	TRBD1	TRBV2	ASREQGYEKLF
TRBJ1-4	NA	TRBV30	AWSPTGEKLF
TRBJ2-3	NA	TRBV4-2	ASSQVMAGWGKTQY
TRBJ1-1	NA	TRBV2	ASSEALDRNTEAF
TRBJ2-7	NA	TRBV27	ASSSGDGREQY
TRBJ2-3	TRBD2	TRBV4-3	ASSQDGLAGVTDTQY
TRBJ2-1	TRBD2	TRBV15	ATSPGTSGISSYNEQF
TRBJ2-5	TRBD2	TRBV5-5	ASSLSGSFQETQY
TRBJ1-1	NA	TRBV11-2	ASSPTMGPTNTEAF
TRBJ2-2	NA	TRBV18	ASSPSRTEYTGELF
TRBJ1-2	TRBD1	TRBV7-9	ASSLGGTGVGGYT
TRBJ1-2	TRBD1	TRBV19	ASSISSRDRAGYT
TRBJ1-1	NA	TRBV2	ASRTGNTEAF
TRBJ2-7	TRBD2	TRBV7-2	ASSTNRGLAGDEQY
TRBJ1-4	NA	TRBV4-1	ASSQDLERGNEKLF
TRBJ1-4	NA	TRBV14	ASSPQGEKLF
TRBJ2-5	TRBD2	TRBV28	ASSFYSGSGTQETQY
TRBJ2-1	NA	TRBV7-3	ASTLGCWLADNEQF
TRBJ2-7	NA	TRBV7-2	ASSLVVPYEQY
TRBJ2-7	NA	TRBV10-3	AISESRTATAYEQY
TRBJ1-4	NA	TRBV4-1	ASSQHSGGSNEKLF
TRBJ2-5	NA	TRBV19	ASSITGRVNQETQY
TRBJ2-2	TRBD1	TRBV27	ASSARDSLSTGELF
TRBJ1-2	NA	TRBV19	ASMERGGGFGGYT
TRBJ2-1	NA	TRBV5-4	ASRFSRGYYNEQF
TRBJ2-7	NA	TRBV7-2	ASSLVTAYEQY
TRBJ2-7	NA	TRBV7-8	ASSLRASMTSSLPYEQY
TRBJ1-6	TRBD1	TRBV28	ASSGWTGIFLSSYNSPLH
TRBJ2-7	TRBD1	TRBV4-1	ASSQGQGGTYEQY
TRBJ2-7	NA	TRBV19	ASSWAGGSSYEQY
NA	NA	TRBV7-2	ASSLLGSYEQY
TRBJ2-3	NA	TRBV5-4	ASSLTDTQY
TRBJ1-4	TRBD1	TRBV4-3	ASSQPGQGGNEKLF
TRBJ2-1	NA	TRBV21-1	ASNPGLVLPLVSYNEQF